Below are 20 T cell receptor beta chains sequenced from a single sample in a study of blood T cells in healthy people across ages. The authors ran a second PCR of 7 to 11 cycles using a sample-barcoded 5' primer and a J-beta primer mix. MiXCR was run by TCRdb on the 5' RACE reads, yielding one entry per CDR3 protein. This sample has just under 900,000 distinct CDR3 sequences, with 29% found just once. Material for sequencing was blood. The receptors originated from a woman older than 75 in good health.

This chain links TRBV12-3 or TRBV12-4 with TRBJ2-5, with D possibly TRBD2 on 7 matching bases. CDR3 length: 13 residues. The V gene lost 2 bases and the J gene lost 11 bases, with 15 bases spanning the gap. CDR3 in DNA: TGTGCCAGCAGTTTATCGGGGGGCGATGAGCAGTACTTC. Protein sequence: CASSLSGGDEQYF.

About this clonotype itself: A single base separates this from a much larger clone, so it may be a read error. This rearrangement joins TRBV20-1 to TRBJ2-7; D is undetermined. Germline V gives CDR1 DFQATT, CDR2 SNEGSKA (reference sequence). V was clipped by 4 bases and J by 3 bases, with 19 bases between them. This CDR3 contains 15 residues. The CDR3 loop is CSAIPGAARHYEQYF. CDR3 sequence (DNA): TGCAGTGCTATCCCGGGCGCGGCACGACACTACGAGCAGTACTTC.

On this clonotype: This may be a read error: a much more frequent sequence differs by one nucleotide. V gene TRBV3-1 combines with J gene TRBJ2-7, with 7 bases aligning to TRBD1. Germline V lookup: CDR1 LGHDT, CDR2 YNNKEL (reference sequence). V trimming: 2 bases; J trimming: 2 bases; junction bases outside the gene matches: 3. CDR3 length: 14 amino acids. DNA of the CDR3: TGTGCCAGCAGCCAACGTGGGACAGCCTACGAGCAGTACTTC. Its protein is CASSQRGTAYEQYF.

V usage is TRBV7-2 and J usage is TRBJ2-3; D unclear. CDR3 length: 15 amino acids. V lost 8 bases to trimming and J lost 2 bases, with 17 bases between them. Germline loops: CDR1 SGHTA, CDR2 FQGNSA. The CDR3 sequence: CASLGARRFTDTQYF. DNA of the CDR3: TGTGCCAGCTTGGGCGCGAGGCGGTTCACAGATACGCAGTATTTT.

This clonotype was seen more than once but under ten times. V and J are TRBV5-1 and TRBJ1-1, with D hard to call. V was pared by 4 bases and J by 7 bases, with 8 bases between. The CDR3 is 11 residues long. The germline gives CDR1 SGHRS, CDR2 YFSETQ. The CDR3 is CASSEDNEAFF. As DNA, the CDR3 is TGCGCCAGCAGCGAAGACAATGAAGCTTTCTTT.

Turning to this clonotype: With a much larger clone just one base away, this may be a read error. The V call is TRBV12-3 or TRBV12-4, the J call TRBJ2-5; D may correspond to TRBD1 or TRBD2 (6 bases each). This CDR3 contains 15 residues. Trimming left V 0 bases short and J 11 bases short, with 19 bases between. CDR3 DNA sequence: TGTGCCAGCAGTTTAGCGGGGGGCCCCCTCAATGAGCAGTACTTC. It codes for CASSLAGGPLNEQYF.

Many counts were recorded for this clonotype. V gene TRBV6-6 combines with J gene TRBJ2-7, with 8 positions matching TRBD1. Germline loops: CDR1 MNHNY, CDR2 SVGAGI (reference sequence). V trimming: 5 bases; J trimming: 7 bases; junction bases outside the gene matches: 4. The CDR3 sequence is 12 residues long. For the CDR3, the DNA is TGTGCCAGCAGTACCGGACAGGGAGAGCAGTACTTC. This translates into CASSTGQGEQYF.

The chain has TRBV6-2 or TRBV6-3 and TRBJ1-5; D perhaps matches TRBD1 (5 bases). The germline V gene has CDR1 MNHEY and CDR2 SVGEGT. The CDR3 sequence is 15 residues long. V lost 5 bases, J lost 11 bases, and 22 bases lay in between. The DNA for the CDR3 is TGTGCCAGCAGTCGGCTAGGGGCAGGCCCCCAGTCCCAGCATTTT. Its translation: CASSRLGAGPQSQHF.

Notes on this clonotype: Since a much larger clone is just one base distant, this may be a read error. The gene calls are TRBV3-1 and TRBJ1-2, with no clear D. Trimming removed 1 base from V and 8 bases from J, with 17 bases in between. The germline V gene has CDR1 LGHDT and CDR2 YNNKEL (reference sequence). The CDR3 has 15 residues. CDR3 sequence: CASSQGASDIGGYTF. The CDR3 DNA follows: TGTGCCAGCAGCCAAGGAGCCTCAGATATTGGAGGCTACACCTTC.

The J gene is TRBJ2-1, the V gene TRBV7-2; 12 positions agree with TRBD2. The CDR3 contains 15 residues. Germline values: CDR1 SGHTA, CDR2 FQGNSA. The V segment lost 5 bases and the J segment 7 bases; nucleotides outside the gene matches: 6. The CDR3 protein is CASSLLAGGLNEQFF. DNA for the CDR3: TGTGCCAGCAGCCTACTAGCGGGGGGATTGAATGAGCAGTTCTTC.

Turning to this clonotype: A much bigger clone sits one base away, suggesting this may be a read error. The rearrangement links TRBV20-1 to TRBJ2-6, with a possible D match to TRBD2 (5 bases). There are 14 residues in the CDR3. Looked up from germline, CDR1 is DFQATT and CDR2 is SNEGSKA (reference sequence). The DNA for the CDR3 is TGCAGTACTAGTCAGAGCTCTGGGGCCAACGTCCTGACTTTC. This encodes CSTSQSSGANVLTF.

Turning to this clonotype: A junction boundary mismatches the germline segment, possibly from a read error. The chain recombines TRBV6-6 with TRBJ2-3; 9 nucleotides line up with TRBD2. CDR3 size: 15 residues. The germline gives CDR1 MNHNY, CDR2 SVGAGI (reference sequence). This CDR3 reads CASSLPAGGADAQYF. DNA of the CDR3: TGTGCCAGCAGTTTACCAGCGGGGGGCGCAGATGCGCAGTATTTT.

This clonotype was found many times. The chain employs TRBV12-3 or TRBV12-4 and TRBJ1-6; 8 nucleotides line up with TRBD1. The CDR3 has 16 amino acids. V lost 5 bases and J lost 6; bases outside the gene matches: 9. The CDR3 loop is CASSTQGALGNSPLHF. DNA for the CDR3: TGTGCCAGCAGTACCCAGGGGGCTTTGGGTAATTCACCCCTCCACTTT.

This clonotype was observed at least ten times. The chain joins TRBV9 to TRBJ2-1; D may be TRBD1 or TRBD2 (5 bases each). This CDR3 is 16 amino acids long. The germline CDR1 and CDR2 sequences are SGDLS and YYNGEE. The V end was cut by 0 bases, the J end by 2 bases, with 12 bases between. Here the CDR3 reads CASSVAAGSAYNEQFF. Here the CDR3 DNA reads TGTGCCAGCAGCGTAGCGGCAGGGAGCGCCTACAATGAGCAGTTCTTC.

This clonotype came up many times. The junction shows a germline mismatch at one end, possibly a read error. V and J are TRBV5-1 and TRBJ2-1; 7 positions match TRBD2. Germline V gene sequence: CDR1 SGHRS, CDR2 YFSETQ. CDR3 length: 14 amino acids. For the CDR3, the DNA is TGTGCCAGCAGCTTGGGAGGGGACTACAATGAGCAGTTCTTC. Protein product: CASSLGGDYNEQFF.

This clonotype has at least ten counts. The chain combines TRBV5-6 with TRBJ1-2; D unclear. The V and J ends lost 2 bases and 1 base respectively, with 6 bases between them. This CDR3 has 13 residues. Germline CDR1 is SGHDT and CDR2 is YYEEEE. The chain's CDR3 is CASSFRSNYGYTF. The CDR3 DNA follows: TGTGCCAGCAGCTTTAGGAGTAACTATGGCTACACCTTC.

As to this clonotype: An end of the junction does not agree with germline; a read error may underlie this. V usage is TRBV7-2 and J usage is TRBJ1-2; the D gene is possibly TRBD1 (5 bases). Looked up from germline, CDR1 is SGHTA and CDR2 is FQGNSA. The CDR3 contains 14 residues. CDR3 sequence reads: CAGSLVGGDYGYTF. As DNA, the CDR3 is TGTGCCGGCAGCTTAGTTGGAGGGGACTATGGCTACACCTTC.

About this clonotype itself: A clone one base away is much larger, so this may be a read error. This rearrangement joins TRBV5-5 to TRBJ2-1, with D possibly matching TRBD2 (5 bases). Germline CDR1 SGHKS, CDR2 YYEKEE (reference sequence). V was cut by 4 bases and J by 9 bases, with 11 bases left in between. There are 12 residues in the CDR3. The CDR3 protein is CASSTLGSEQFF. DNA for the CDR3: TGTGCCAGCAGCACACTAGGATCTGAGCAGTTCTTC.

With regard to this clonotype: This may be a read error: a much more frequent sequence differs by one nucleotide. The chain links TRBV9 to TRBJ2-1; D is possibly TRBD1 (7 bases). CDR1 and CDR2 from the germline V gene are SGDLS and YYNGEE. The CDR3 sequence is 14 residues long. The ends were cut back, 4 bases at V and 13 bases at J, with 21 bases in the middle. The CDR3 here is CASSKWTGGETQFF. The CDR3 nucleotides are TGTGCCAGCAGCAAGTGGACAGGAGGGGAGACCCAGTTCTTC.

As concerns this clonotype: Being one base from a much bigger clone, this may be a read error. The chain employs TRBV11-2 and TRBJ2-4; D call uncertain. Germline V gene lookup returns CDR1 SGHAT and CDR2 FQNNGV. Deletions cut 7 bases from V and 1 base from J, with 20 bases between. There are 17 residues in the CDR3. CDR3 DNA: TGTGCCAGCAACTCGGGTGTGGGATCCTTGGCCAAAAACATTCAGTACTTC. Translated, it gives CASNSGVGSLAKNIQYF.